Here is one TCR beta chain with its context. As yet, its antigen is unknown. The CDR3 spans 15 residues. The V gene end was trimmed by 7 bases and the J gene end by 0 bases; junction bases not matched to a gene: 7. CDR1 and CDR2 (germline): SGHKS, YYEKEE (reference sequence). The data belong to a study of cytomegalovirus exposure and HLA in healthy donors. Primers: 60 Vbeta forward and 13 Jbeta reverse. Assay used: immunoSEQ multiplex PCR; TCRdb lists only in-frame clones, some missing. The table shows fewer than 200,000 clones, with about 79% occurring only once. Study-wide results and limits: In a later analysis, a genetic analysis reported fewer productive-TCR N-insertions in an Asian-associated ancestry cluster than the cohort average. It has been reported that TCR beta sequences accurately predicted the HLA-A and HLA-B alleles of most subjects. Among TCR beta chains of equal frequency, HLA-associated ones were more clonally expanded in a later analysis.

V usage is TRBV5-5 and J usage is TRBJ1-1; 9 nucleotides agree with TRBD1. Sequenced sample: PBMCs. This receptor was taken from a female donor in good health and CMV-seronegative. The CDR3 here is CASSGTGQMNTEAFF. In DNA form, the CDR3 reads TGTGCCAGCTCCGGGACAGGGCAAATGAACACTGAAGCTTTCTTT.